The rows below give T cell receptor beta chains drawn from one sample of a study of Ad26.COV2.S vaccination and SARS-CoV-2 variants. The method was immunoSEQ multiplex PCR; TCRdb's version includes in-frame clones alone and lacks a portion of them. This repertoire shows some 400,000 clones, approximately 91% found once; its top ten account for under 2%. The sample consisted of peripheral blood, taken in a trial of Ad26.COV2.S vaccine versus placebo. All receptors derive from a person between 18 and 65 years old who received the Ad26.COV2.S COVID-19 vaccine or a placebo. Both conserved end residues are part of each CDR3. D genes are given only for firm matches. Only some rows state a clone size, as once, few, many or a class for expanded clones.

abundance,d_gene,j_gene,v_gene,CDR3nt,CDR3aa
.,.,TRBJ1-3,TRBV30,TGTGCCTGGTTACTGAACTCTGGAAACACCATATATTTT,CAWLLNSGNTIYF
.,TRBD2,TRBJ2-3,TRBV11-1,TGTGCCAGCAGCCCGGGACTAGCGGGACCCACAGATACGCAGTATTTT,CASSPGLAGPTDTQYF
.,TRBD2,TRBJ2-5,TRBV5-1,TGCGCCAGCAGCTTGGTTTGGTTGGGGGCTAGCGGGAGGGCAACGTACCAAGAGACCCAGTACTTC,CASSLVWLGASGRATYQETQYF
.,.,TRBJ1-1,TRBV3-1/TRBV3-2,TGTGCCAGCAGCCAAGCCGCAAACACTGAAGCTTTCTTT,CASSQAANTEAFF
.,.,TRBJ1-2,TRBV28,TGTGCCACCAGGGCTGGGCAGGGCATCTATGGCTACACCTTC,CATRAGQGIYGYTF
few,.,TRBJ2-2,TRBV7-9,TGTGCCAGCAGCTGGGGCCCTGCCGGGGAGCTGTTTTTT,CASSWGPAGELFF
.,TRBD2,TRBJ2-7,TRBV6-5,TGTGCCAGCAGTTACGTAGCGGGAGCGACATACGAGCAGTACTTC,CASSYVAGATYEQYF
.,TRBD2,TRBJ2-5,TRBV5-1,TGCGCCAGCAGCTTGGGGGGACTAGCGGGAGCAGTGGGAGAGACCCAGTACTTC,CASSLGGLAGAVGETQYF
.,.,TRBJ2-5,TRBV30,TGTGCCTGGAGTAGCTACCAAGGGACCCAGTACTTC,CAWSSYQGTQYF
few,TRBD2,TRBJ2-7,TRBV7-8,TGTGCCAGCAGCTTAGAAGCCAGCGGGAGTGCCGAGCAGTACTTC,CASSLEASGSAEQYF
.,TRBD2,TRBJ2-2,TRBV11-2,TGTGCCAGCAGCTTCACGGGAGGGCCGAACACCGGGGAGCTGTTTTTT,CASSFTGGPNTGELFF
.,.,TRBJ2-1,TRBV10-3,TGTGCCATCAGCGAGCCGACTAGCAATGAGCAGTTCTTC,CAISEPTSNEQFF
.,.,TRBJ1-1,TRBV5-6,TGTGCCAGCAGGTCCCTGACCAGACCGAACACTGAAGCTTTCTTT,CASRSLTRPNTEAFF
.,TRBD1,TRBJ2-2,TRBV19,TGTGCCAGTAGTTGGCAGGGGGCTGGCACCGGGGAGCTGTTTTTT,CASSWQGAGTGELFF
.,TRBD1,TRBJ1-1,TRBV13,TGTGCCAGCAGGCGACAGGGGAGCACTGAAGCTTTCTTT,CASRRQGSTEAFF
.,TRBD2,TRBJ2-7,TRBV27,TGTGCCAGCAGTTTGCGGGGGGCCACCTACGAGCAGTACTTC,CASSLRGATYEQYF
once,.,TRBJ2-1,TRBV11-2,TGTGCCAGCAGCCCGCTTAGCTCGTTGCAGTTCTTC,CASSPLSSLQFF
.,TRBD2,TRBJ2-1,TRBV4-1,TGCGCCAGCAGCCCTCGGCTAGCGGAGCACAATGAGCAGTTCTTC,CASSPRLAEHNEQFF
.,TRBD2,TRBJ2-1,TRBV5-4,TGTGCCAGCAGCCCCAGGACTAGCGGGAGGGCGGGTTACAATGAGCAGTTCTTC,CASSPRTSGRAGYNEQFF
.,TRBD1,TRBJ2-2,TRBV24-1,TGTGCCACCAGTGATCCCACAGGGGGCTTGAACACCGGGGAGCTGTTTTTT,CATSDPTGGLNTGELFF
.,.,TRBJ1-2,TRBV27,TGTGCCAGCAGTTTAAGTCCGGGCAAGAACTATGGCTACACCTTC,CASSLSPGKNYGYTF
.,TRBD2,TRBJ2-3,TRBV6-4,TGTGCCAGCAGTACGGGAGCAGCGGGAGGCACAGATACGCAGTATTTT,CASSTGAAGGTDTQYF
.,TRBD2,TRBJ2-7,TRBV18,TGTGCCAGCTCACCAAAAGGGACTAGCGGTACCTACGAGCAGTACTTC,CASSPKGTSGTYEQYF
.,.,TRBJ2-1,TRBV30,TGTGCCTGGAGCGCGCTGGGCAATGAGCAGTTCTTC,CAWSALGNEQFF
many,.,TRBJ2-2,TRBV1,TGCGGTCCCTTCACGGCGCAGCGGGAAAACACCGGGGAGCTGTTTTTT,CGPFTAQRENTGELFF
.,.,TRBJ2-1,TRBV7-2,TGTGCCAGCAGCTTAGTGCCGTACGAAAAGCAGTTCTTC,CASSLVPYEKQFF
.,TRBD1,TRBJ1-1,TRBV5-1,TGCGCCAGCAGCCCCAGCCCCGACAGGGGAGGTGAAGCTTTCTTT,CASSPSPDRGGEAFF
.,TRBD2,TRBJ2-1,TRBV6-5,TGTGCCAGCAAGGCGGGAGGTCGGAATGAGCAGTTCTTC,CASKAGGRNEQFF
.,TRBD1,TRBJ2-5,TRBV19,TGTGCCAGTAGCCTCACAGGGGGTAGACAAGAGACCCAGTACTTC,CASSLTGGRQETQYF
.,.,TRBJ1-3,TRBV10-3,TGTGCCATCAGTGACCTCGCTATGGACTCTGGAAACACCATATATTTT,CAISDLAMDSGNTIYF
.,.,TRBJ2-2,TRBV9,TGTGCCAGCAGCACGCGGGCGGATAACACCGGGGAGCTGTTTTTT,CASSTRADNTGELFF
once,.,TRBJ2-5,TRBV11-2,TGTGCCAGCAGCCCCCGTTCTGGCGAGGGGGAAGAGACCCAGTACTTC,CASSPRSGEGEETQYF
.,TRBD2,TRBJ2-7,TRBV27,TGTGCCAGCAGTTTGACTAGCGGGAGTCACTACGAGCAGTACTTC,CASSLTSGSHYEQYF
.,.,TRBJ1-2,TRBV10-3,TGTGCCATCAGTGAATCCGGCACCGGACCCAACTATGGCTACACCTTC,CAISESGTGPNYGYTF
.,.,TRBJ2-1,TRBV3-1/TRBV3-2,TGTGCCAGCAGCCAACTACCGGGACTTCGCCGAAATGAGCAGTTCTTC,CASSQLPGLRRNEQFF
.,TRBD1,TRBJ2-2,TRBV18,TGTGCCAGCTCACCACCGGTCGGGACAGGGAGAACCGGGGAGCTGTTTTTT,CASSPPVGTGRTGELFF
.,TRBD1,TRBJ1-2,TRBV28,TGTGCCAGCAGCCCTTTGGGTAAAGGCAGGGGGCTAAACTATGGCTACACCTTC,CASSPLGKGRGLNYGYTF
.,.,TRBJ1-2,TRBV28,TGTGCCAGCACTCCCGGTGGAGGCGGAGGCTATGGCTACACCTTC,CASTPGGGGGYGYTF
.,TRBD1,TRBJ1-5,TRBV25-1,TGTGCCAGCAGTGGTGGGACAGGACCAGGGAGCAATCAGCCCCAGCATTTT,CASSGGTGPGSNQPQHF
.,.,TRBJ2-7,TRBV6-5,TGTGCCAGCAGTTACGGGGGGCCTCCTTACGAGCAGTACTTC,CASSYGGPPYEQYF
once,TRBD2,TRBJ2-2,TRBV5-4,TGTGCCAGCAGCTTGGGAGCGGGAGGGTTCACCGGGGAGCTGTTTTTT,CASSLGAGGFTGELFF